This T cell receptor beta chain originates from a study of shared clonotypes between healthy human individuals. This table comes from immunoSEQ multiplex PCR, and its TCRdb copy is limited to in-frame clones, with some not included. This sample yields approximately 2.5 million clones, of which 93% are seen a single time; 0.36% belongs to the top ten. V was pared by 4 bases and J by 5 bases, with 12 bases of the junction left unmatched. Germline lookup yields CDR1 SGHRS and CDR2 YFSETQ. This CDR3 comprises 16 residues. The receptor was derived from a man in his late teens or twenties in good health. Some clones in this sample may be carry-over from other donors' samples. The sample taken for sequencing was naive CD4+ T cells from PBMCs. Subset reported: CD45RA+ positively selected. The chain joins TRBV5-1 to TRBJ2-7, with TRBD1 matching over 10 bases. CDR3 bases: TGCGCCAGCAGCCGTCGCGGGGGACAGGGGCCCCACGAGCAGTACTTC. This translates into CASSRRGGQGPHEQYF. Full variable domain (remainder filled in from reference TRBV5-1 and TRBJ2-7): KAGVTQTPRYLIKTRGQQVTLSCSPISGHRSVSWYQQTPGQGLQFLFEYFSETQRNKGNFPGRFSGRQFSNSRSEMNVSTLELGDSALYLCASSRRGGQGPHEQYFGPGTRLTVT.